This record concerns one T cell receptor beta chain sequence. Germline CDR1 SNHLY, CDR2 FYNNEI. This CDR3 region has 15 residues. V lost 4 bases, J lost 3 bases, and 15 bases lay in between. These data are taken from a study of blood T cell repertoires in COVID-19. Study overall: COVID-19 samples collected from the United States, Italy and Spain covered acute and convalescent phases. Nucleic acid was either cDNA or gDNA, and it came from T cells, B-cell-depleted T cells, or PBMCs.

Original processing notes: From reference gene primer amplification, estimates of nucleated cell counts were derived. Sequencing was performed with immunoSEQ multiplex PCR; in TCRdb, only in-frame clones are kept and a portion is missing. For V, J and clone size, that table is used; D and trimming come from the DNA. The sample consists of 25,000 to 35,000 clones, around 84% of them appearing once. The receptor comes from a human donor in a cohort sampled during active COVID-19. The donor label of this sample is uncertain. V and J are TRBV2 and TRBJ1-1; tentative D call: TRBD1 (5 bases). The sequenced material came from peripheral blood. The CDR3 sequence is CASSARTQRYTEAFF. CDR3 bases: TGTGCCAGCAGTGCGCGGACACAGAGATACACTGAAGCTTTCTTT.